This T cell receptor beta chain was identified during a study of cytomegalovirus exposure and HLA in healthy donors. Whole-study context: In terms of ancestry, the Caucasian-associated cluster contained 81% of the roughly 400 genotyped donors.

V lost 3 bases and J 7 bases, leaving 19 bases between the germline ends. The CDR3 contains 15 residues. Germline-derived CDR1 and CDR2 are GTSNPN and SVGIG (reference sequence). 60 Vbeta and 13 Jbeta primers were used in PCR. Generated by immunoSEQ multiplex PCR, the TCRdb table keeps only in-frame clones and is missing some. The sample consists of some 170,000 clones, approximately 85% of them appearing once. This chain links TRBV30 with TRBJ1-5, with TRBD1 as a possible D gene (5 bases). The TCR originated in a girl aged 2-9 years in good health and CMV-seropositive. The source material was PBMCs. In nucleotides, the CDR3 is TGTGCCTGGAGCGACGATCGCCTCAGGGCCCAGCCCCAGCATTTT. As protein: CAWSDDRLRAQPQHF.